This TCR beta chain was retrieved from a study of blood T cell repertoires in COVID-19. Study-level background: Acute-phase and convalescent COVID-19 samples originated in the United States, Italy and Spain. PBMCs, B-cell-depleted T cells, or T cells were the source of the cDNA or gDNA that made up the material.

Assay used: immunoSEQ multiplex PCR; TCRdb lists only in-frame clones, some missing. The sample has tens of thousands of clones, 75% to 90% seen once; the top ten hold 15% to 17%. The clonotype originates from a human donor in a cohort sampled during active COVID-19. The donor label of this sample is uncertain. Sample: peripheral blood.

CDR3 in DNA: TGTGCCAGCAGTCGAGGTTGGGGCTACACCTTC. It is translated as CASSRGWGYTF. The chain employs TRBV12-3 or TRBV12-4 and TRBJ1-2, with no clear D. The V end lost 5 bases, the J end lost 8 bases, and 9 bases lay between the germline ends. CDR3 size: 11 residues.